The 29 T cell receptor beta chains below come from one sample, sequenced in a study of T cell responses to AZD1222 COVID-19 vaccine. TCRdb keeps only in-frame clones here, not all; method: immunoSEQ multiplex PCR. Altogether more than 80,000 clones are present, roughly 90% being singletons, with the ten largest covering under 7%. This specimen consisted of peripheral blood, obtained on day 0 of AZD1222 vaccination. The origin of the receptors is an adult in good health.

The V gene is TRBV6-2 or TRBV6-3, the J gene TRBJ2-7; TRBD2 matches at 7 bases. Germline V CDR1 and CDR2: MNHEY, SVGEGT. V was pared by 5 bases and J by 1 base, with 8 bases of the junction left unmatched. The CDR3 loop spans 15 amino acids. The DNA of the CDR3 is TGTGCCAGCAGTCGGGAGGACAACCCTTCCTACGAGCAGTACTTC. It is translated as CASSREDNPSYEQYF.

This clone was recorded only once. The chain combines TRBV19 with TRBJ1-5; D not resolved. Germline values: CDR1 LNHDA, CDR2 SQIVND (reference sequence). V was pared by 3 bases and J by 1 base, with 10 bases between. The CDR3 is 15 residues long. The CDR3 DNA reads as TGTGCCAGTAGTATTACAGTCCAGAGCAATCAGCCCCAGCATTTT. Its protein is CASSITVQSNQPQHF. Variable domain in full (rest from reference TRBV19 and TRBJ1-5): DGGITQSPKYLFRKEGQNVTLSCEQNLNHDAMYWYRQDPGQGLRLIYYSQIVNDFQKGDIAEGYSVSREKKESFPLTVTSAQKNPTAFYLCASSITVQSNQPQHFGDGTRLSIL.

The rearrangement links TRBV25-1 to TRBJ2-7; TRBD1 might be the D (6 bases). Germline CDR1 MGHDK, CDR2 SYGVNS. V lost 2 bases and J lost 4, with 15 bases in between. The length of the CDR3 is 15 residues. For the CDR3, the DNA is TGTGCCAGCAGTGAAAATGAGGGGGTGGGGTACGAGCAGTACTTC. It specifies CASSENEGVGYEQYF.

The CDR3 DNA sequence: TGTGCCAGCAGTCAAGAGACAGGGGGCGAGCAGTACTTC. This sequence encodes CASSQETGGEQYF. This chain joins TRBV2 and TRBJ2-7, with 9 positions matching TRBD1. Germline-derived CDR1 and CDR2 are SNHLY and FYNNEI. V lost 5 bases and J lost 6; bases outside the gene matches: 5. This CDR3 region has 13 residues.

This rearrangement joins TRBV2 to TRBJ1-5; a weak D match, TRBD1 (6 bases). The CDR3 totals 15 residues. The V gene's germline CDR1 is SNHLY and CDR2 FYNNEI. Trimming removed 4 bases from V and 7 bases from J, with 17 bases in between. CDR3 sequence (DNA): TGTGCCAGCAGTGTTACAGGGACTCAGGGGCAGCCCCAGCATTTT. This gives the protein CASSVTGTQGQPQHF.

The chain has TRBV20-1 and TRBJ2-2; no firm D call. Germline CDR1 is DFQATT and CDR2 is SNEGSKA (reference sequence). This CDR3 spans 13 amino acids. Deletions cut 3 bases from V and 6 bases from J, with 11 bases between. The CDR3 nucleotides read TGCAGTGCTAGTGATATCGCTCCCGGGGAGCTGTTTTTT. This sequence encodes CSASDIAPGELFF.

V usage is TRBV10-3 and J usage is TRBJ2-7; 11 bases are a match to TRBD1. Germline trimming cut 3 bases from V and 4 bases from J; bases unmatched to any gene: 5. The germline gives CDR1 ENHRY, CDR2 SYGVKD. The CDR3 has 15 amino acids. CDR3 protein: CAISDGGQGAYEQYF. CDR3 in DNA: TGTGCCATCAGTGACGGCGGACAGGGGGCGTACGAGCAGTACTTC.

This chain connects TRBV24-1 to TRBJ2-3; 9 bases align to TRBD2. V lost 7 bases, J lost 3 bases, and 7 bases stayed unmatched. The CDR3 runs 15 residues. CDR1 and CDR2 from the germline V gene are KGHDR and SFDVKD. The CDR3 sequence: CATSRSGRGTDTQYF. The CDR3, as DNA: TGTGCCACCAGCCGTAGCGGGAGAGGAACAGATACGCAGTATTTT.

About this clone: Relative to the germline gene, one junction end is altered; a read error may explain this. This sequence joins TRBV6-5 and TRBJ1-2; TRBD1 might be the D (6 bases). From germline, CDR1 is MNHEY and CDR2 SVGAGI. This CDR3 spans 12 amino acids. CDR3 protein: CATTTGAYDYTF. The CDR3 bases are TGTGCGACGACTACGGGGGCGTATGACTACACCTTC.

The CDR3 sequence is CASSPRLGSGNTIYF. Here the CDR3 DNA reads TGTGCCAGCAGCCCCCGGTTGGGGTCTGGAAACACCATATATTTT. The V call is TRBV14, the J call TRBJ1-3; D unclear. Germline V gene lookup returns CDR1 SGHDN and CDR2 FVKESK. The CDR3 is 15 residues long. V gave up 4 bases and J gave up 1 base, with 11 bases separating them.

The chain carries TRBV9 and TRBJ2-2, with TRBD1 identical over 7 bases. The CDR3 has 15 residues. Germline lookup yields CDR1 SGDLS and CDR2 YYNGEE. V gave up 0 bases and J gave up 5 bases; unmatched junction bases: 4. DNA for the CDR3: TGTGCCAGCAGCGTAGGGGGACAGCCTACCGGGGAGCTGTTTTTT. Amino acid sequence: CASSVGGQPTGELFF. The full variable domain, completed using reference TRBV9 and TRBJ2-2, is DSGVTQTPKHLITATGQRVTLRCSPRSGDLSVYWYQQSLDQGLQFLIQYYNGEERAKGNILERFSAQQFPDLHSELNLSSLELGDSALYFCASSVGGQPTGELFFGEGSRLTVL.

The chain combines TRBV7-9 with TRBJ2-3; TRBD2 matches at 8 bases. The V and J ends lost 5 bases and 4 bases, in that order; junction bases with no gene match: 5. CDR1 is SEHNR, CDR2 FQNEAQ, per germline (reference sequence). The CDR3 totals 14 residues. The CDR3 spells CASSMGLGADTQYF. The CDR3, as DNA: TGTGCCAGCAGCATGGGACTAGGGGCAGATACGCAGTATTTT.

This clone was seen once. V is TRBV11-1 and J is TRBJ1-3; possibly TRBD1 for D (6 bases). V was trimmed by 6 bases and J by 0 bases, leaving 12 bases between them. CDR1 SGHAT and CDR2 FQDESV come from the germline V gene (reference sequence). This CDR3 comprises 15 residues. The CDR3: CASRADRSSGNTIYF. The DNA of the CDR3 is TGTGCCAGCAGAGCTGACAGGAGCTCTGGAAACACCATATATTTT.

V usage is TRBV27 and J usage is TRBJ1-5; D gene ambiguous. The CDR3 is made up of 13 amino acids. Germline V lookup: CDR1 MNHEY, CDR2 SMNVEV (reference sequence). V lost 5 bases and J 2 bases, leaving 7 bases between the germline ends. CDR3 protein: CASSLTRNQPQHF. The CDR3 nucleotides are TGTGCCAGCAGTCTCACCCGCAATCAGCCCCAGCATTTT.

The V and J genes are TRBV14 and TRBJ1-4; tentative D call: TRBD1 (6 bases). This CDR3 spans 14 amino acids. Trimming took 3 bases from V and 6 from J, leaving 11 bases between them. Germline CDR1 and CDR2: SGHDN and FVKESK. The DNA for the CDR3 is TGTGCCAGCAGCCAGCGAACAGGGTATGAAAAACTGTTTTTT. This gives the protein CASSQRTGYEKLFF.

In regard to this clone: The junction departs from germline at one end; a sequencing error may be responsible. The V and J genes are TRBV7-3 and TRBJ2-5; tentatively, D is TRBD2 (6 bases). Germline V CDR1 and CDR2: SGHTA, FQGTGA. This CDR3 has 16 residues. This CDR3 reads CASSLSGLSGQETQYF. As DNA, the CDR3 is TGTGCCAGCAGCTTAAGCGGCCTTAGCGGACAAGAGACCCAATACTTC.

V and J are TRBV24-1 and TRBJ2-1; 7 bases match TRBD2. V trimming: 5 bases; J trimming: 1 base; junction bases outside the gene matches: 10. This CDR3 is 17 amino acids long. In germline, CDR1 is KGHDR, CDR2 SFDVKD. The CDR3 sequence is CATSGIASGGSYNEQFF. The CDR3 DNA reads TGTGCCACCAGTGGCATCGCTAGCGGTGGATCCTACAATGAGCAGTTCTTC.

CDR3: CASSFRGRTPQETQYF. CDR3 coding DNA: TGTGCCAGCAGTTTTAGGGGACGGACACCTCAAGAGACCCAGTACTTC. This chain links TRBV28 with TRBJ2-5, with D possibly being TRBD1 or TRBD2 (5 bases each). Trimming cost V 3 bases and J 2 bases, with 16 bases left between them. The CDR3 spans 16 residues. Germline V gene lookup returns CDR1 MDHEN and CDR2 SYDVKM.

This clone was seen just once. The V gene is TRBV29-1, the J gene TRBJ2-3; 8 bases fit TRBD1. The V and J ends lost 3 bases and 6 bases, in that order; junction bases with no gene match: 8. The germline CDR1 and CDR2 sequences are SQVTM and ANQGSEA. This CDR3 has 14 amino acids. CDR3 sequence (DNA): TGCAGCGTTGATAGGACAGGGATTTTGGATACGCAGTATTTT. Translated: CSVDRTGILDTQYF.

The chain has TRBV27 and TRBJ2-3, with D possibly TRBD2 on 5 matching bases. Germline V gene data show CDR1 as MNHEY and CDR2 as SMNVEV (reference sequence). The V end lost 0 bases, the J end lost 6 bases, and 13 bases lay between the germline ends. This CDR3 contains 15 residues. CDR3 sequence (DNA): TGTGCCAGCAGTTTATCGGGCGGGTTTGGGGATACGCAGTATTTT. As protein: CASSLSGGFGDTQYF.

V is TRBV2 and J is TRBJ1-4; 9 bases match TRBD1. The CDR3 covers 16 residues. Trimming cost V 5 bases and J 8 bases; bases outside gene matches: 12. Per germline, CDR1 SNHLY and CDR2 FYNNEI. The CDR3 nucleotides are TGTGCCAGCAGTATCTCGGACAGGGGAGAGAGAGAAAAACTGTTTTTT. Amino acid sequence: CASSISDRGEREKLFF.

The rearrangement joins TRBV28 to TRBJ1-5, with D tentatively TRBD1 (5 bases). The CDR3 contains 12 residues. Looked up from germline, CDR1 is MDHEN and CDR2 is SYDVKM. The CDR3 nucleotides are TGTGCAAGTGGGGGTAGCAATCAGCCCCAGCATTTT. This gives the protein CASGGSNQPQHF.

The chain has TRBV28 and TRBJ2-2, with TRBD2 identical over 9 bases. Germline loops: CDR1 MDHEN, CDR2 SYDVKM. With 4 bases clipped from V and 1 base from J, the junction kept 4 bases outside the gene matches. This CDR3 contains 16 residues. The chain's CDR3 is CASSSPTSGNTGELFF. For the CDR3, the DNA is TGTGCCAGCAGTTCCCCGACTAGCGGGAACACCGGGGAGCTGTTTTTT.

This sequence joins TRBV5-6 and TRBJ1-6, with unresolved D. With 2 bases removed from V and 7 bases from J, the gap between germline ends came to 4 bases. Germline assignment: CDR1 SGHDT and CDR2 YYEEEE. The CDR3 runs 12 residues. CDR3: CASSLRNSPLHF. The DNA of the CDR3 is TGTGCCAGCAGCTTAAGAAATTCACCCCTCCACTTT.

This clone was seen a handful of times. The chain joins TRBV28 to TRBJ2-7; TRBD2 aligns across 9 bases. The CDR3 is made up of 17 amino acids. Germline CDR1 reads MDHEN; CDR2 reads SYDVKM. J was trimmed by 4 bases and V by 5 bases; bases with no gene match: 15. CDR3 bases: TGTGCCAGCAGTCCATTAGCGGGAGACAACCTAGTGTACGAGCAGTACTTC. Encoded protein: CASSPLAGDNLVYEQYF.

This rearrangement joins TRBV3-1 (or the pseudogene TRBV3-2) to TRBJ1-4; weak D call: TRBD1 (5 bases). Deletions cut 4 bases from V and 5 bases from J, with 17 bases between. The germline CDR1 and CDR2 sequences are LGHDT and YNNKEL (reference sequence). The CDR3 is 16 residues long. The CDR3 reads CASSPRVASQNEKLFF. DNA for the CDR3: TGTGCCAGCAGCCCCAGGGTTGCCAGTCAAAATGAAAAACTGTTTTTT.

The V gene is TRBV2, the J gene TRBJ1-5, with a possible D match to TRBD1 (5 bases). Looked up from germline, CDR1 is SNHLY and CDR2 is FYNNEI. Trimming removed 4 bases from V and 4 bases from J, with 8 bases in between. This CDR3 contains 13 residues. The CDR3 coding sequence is TGTGCCAGCAGTGTTGACAGAAATCAGCCCCAGCATTTT. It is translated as CASSVDRNQPQHF.

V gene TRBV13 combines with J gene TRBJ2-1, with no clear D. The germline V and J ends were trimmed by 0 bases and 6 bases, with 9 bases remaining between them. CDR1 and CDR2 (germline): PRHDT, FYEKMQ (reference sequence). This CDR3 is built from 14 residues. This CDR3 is CASSLGLGSNEQFF. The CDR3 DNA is TGTGCCAGCAGCTTAGGCCTGGGTAGCAATGAGCAGTTCTTC.

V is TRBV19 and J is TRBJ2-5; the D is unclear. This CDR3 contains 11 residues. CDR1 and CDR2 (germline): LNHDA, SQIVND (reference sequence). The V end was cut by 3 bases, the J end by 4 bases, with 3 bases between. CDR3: CASSIRETQYF. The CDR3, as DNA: TGTGCCAGTAGTATTCGAGAGACCCAGTACTTC.